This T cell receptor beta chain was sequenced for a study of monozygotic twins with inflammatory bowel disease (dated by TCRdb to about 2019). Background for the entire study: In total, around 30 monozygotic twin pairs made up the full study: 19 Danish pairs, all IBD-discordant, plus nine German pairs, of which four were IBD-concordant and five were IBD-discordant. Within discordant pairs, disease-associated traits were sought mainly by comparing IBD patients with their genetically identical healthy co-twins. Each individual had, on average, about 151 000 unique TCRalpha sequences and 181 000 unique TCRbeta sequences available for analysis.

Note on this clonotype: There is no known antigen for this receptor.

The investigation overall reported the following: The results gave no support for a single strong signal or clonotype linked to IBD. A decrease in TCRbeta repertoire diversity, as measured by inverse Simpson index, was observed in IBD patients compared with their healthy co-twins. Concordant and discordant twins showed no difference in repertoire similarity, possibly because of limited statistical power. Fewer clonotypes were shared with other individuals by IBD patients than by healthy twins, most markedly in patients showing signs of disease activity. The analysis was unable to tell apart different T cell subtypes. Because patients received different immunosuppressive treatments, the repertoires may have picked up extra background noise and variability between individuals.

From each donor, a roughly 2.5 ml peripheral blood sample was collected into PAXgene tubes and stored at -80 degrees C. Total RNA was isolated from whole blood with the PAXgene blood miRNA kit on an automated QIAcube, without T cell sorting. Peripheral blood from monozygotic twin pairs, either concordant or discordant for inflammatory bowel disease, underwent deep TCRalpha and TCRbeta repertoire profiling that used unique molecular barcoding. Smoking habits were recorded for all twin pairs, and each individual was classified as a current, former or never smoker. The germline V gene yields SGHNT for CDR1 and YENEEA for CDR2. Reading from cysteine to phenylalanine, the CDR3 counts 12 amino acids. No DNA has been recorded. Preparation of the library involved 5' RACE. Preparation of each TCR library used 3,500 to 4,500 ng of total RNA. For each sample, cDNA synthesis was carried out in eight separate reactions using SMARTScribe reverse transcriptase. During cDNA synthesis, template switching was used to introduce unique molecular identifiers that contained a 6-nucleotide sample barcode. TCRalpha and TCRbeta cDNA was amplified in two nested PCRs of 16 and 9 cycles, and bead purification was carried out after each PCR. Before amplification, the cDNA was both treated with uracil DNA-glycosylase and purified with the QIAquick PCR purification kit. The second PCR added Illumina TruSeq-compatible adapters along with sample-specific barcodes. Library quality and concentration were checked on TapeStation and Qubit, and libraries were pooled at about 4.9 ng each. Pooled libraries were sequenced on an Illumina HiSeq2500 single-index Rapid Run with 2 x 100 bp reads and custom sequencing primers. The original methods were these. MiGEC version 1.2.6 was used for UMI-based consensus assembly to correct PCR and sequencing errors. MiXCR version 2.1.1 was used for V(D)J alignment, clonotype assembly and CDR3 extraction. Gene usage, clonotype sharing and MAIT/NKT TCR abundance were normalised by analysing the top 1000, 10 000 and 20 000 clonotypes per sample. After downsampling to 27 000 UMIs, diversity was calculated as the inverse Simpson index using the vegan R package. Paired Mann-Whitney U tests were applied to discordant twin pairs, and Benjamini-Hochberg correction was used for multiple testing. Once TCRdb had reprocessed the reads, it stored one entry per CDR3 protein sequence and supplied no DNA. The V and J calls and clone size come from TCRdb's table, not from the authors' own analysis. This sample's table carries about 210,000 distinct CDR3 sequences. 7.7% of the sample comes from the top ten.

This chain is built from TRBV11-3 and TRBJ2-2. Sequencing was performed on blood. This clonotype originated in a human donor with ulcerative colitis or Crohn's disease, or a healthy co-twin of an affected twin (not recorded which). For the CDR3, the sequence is CASSPKGGELFF.